The sequence of this T cell receptor (beta chain) was determined in a study of OX40 agonist ivuxolimab in advanced cancers. Profiling relied on immunoSEQ multiplex PCR, and the TCRdb table lists in-frame clones only, not all of them. The sample has about 22,000 clones, approximately 86% seen once. The CDR3 length is 13 residues. Germline V CDR1 and CDR2: MNHEY, SMNVEV (reference sequence). Trimming removed 4 bases from V and 11 bases from J, with 14 bases in between. V is TRBV27 and J is TRBJ2-2; D is unresolved. This sequence was found in an adult with an advanced solid tumor such as melanoma, head and neck, liver or kidney cancer. Sequences were derived from CD4+ or CD8+ T cells sorted from blood, sampled in a trial of the OX40 agonist ivuxolimab. This CDR3 is CASSSTSGVELFF. Written as DNA, the CDR3 is TGTGCCAGCAGTTCAACCTCGGGCGTTGAGCTGTTTTTT.